This T cell receptor beta chain was recovered during a study of OX40 agonist ivuxolimab in advanced cancers. Whole-study context: Hepatocellular carcinoma, melanoma, renal cell or head and neck cancer affected the dose-escalation patients. Eligibility admitted prior anti-PD-1, anti-PD-L1 or anti-CTLA-4 therapy; 40% had some.

On this clone: Its antigen is still unknown.

The CDR3 is 15 amino acids. Germline V gene data show CDR1 as MRHNA and CDR2 as SNTAGT. The ends lost 6 bases at V and 5 bases at J; junction bases unmatched: 9. The study's findings and limits: Averaged across samples, CD8+ T cells carried more expanded clones than CD4+ did.

This table comes from immunoSEQ multiplex PCR, and its TCRdb copy is limited to in-frame clones, with some not included. The data hold tens of thousands of clones, with roughly nine tenths observed a single time. The starting material was CD4+ or CD8+ T cells sorted from blood, obtained in a trial of the OX40 agonist ivuxolimab. The chain has TRBV6-4 and TRBJ2-3, with 9 bases matching TRBD2. This clonotype was sampled from an adult with an advanced solid tumor such as melanoma, head and neck, liver or kidney cancer. The chain's CDR3 is CASSVGGGVLDTQYF. The DNA for the CDR3 is TGTGCCAGCAGCGTCGGCGGGGGGGTATTAGATACGCAGTATTTT.